This record looks at one T cell receptor (beta chain) sequence and its context. What it binds is unknown. The data are from a study of cytomegalovirus exposure and HLA in healthy donors. The wider study: Falling in the Caucasian-associated ancestry cluster were 80% to 90% of approximately 400 genotyped donors.

PCR primers comprised 60 Vbeta and 13 Jbeta primers. TCRdb's table, derived via immunoSEQ multiplex PCR, lists solely in-frame clones and lacks some. The top ten hold approximately 6.4% of the sample, which has about 130,000 clones, about 74% seen once. CDR3 length equals 15 residues. The J segment lost 6 bases and the V segment lost 1 base, leaving 6 bases of the junction unmatched. Germline V gene lookup returns CDR1 SGHNT and CDR2 YYREEE (reference sequence). Study-level findings and limits: Usually a TCR sequence was rare, but some public TCRs were found in many donors.

Sequencing was performed on PBMCs. The sequence derives from a woman between 50 and 59 years old in good health and CMV-seropositive. The genes are TRBV5-4 and TRBJ2-1; 8 bases line up with TRBD2. Written as DNA, the CDR3 is TGTGCCAGCAGCTTGAGAGCGGGGGTTTCCAATGAGCAGTTCTTC. Translating it yields CASSLRAGVSNEQFF. The variable domain in full, completed from reference TRBV5-4 and TRBJ2-1, reads ETGVTQSPTHLIKTRGQQVTLRCSSQSGHNTVSWYQQALGQGPQFIFQYYREEENGRGNFPPRFSGLQFPNYSSELNVNALELDDSALYLCASSLRAGVSNEQFFGPGTRLTVL.